These 10 T cell receptor beta chains originate from one sample sequenced in a study of shared clonotypes between healthy human individuals. TCRdb keeps only in-frame clones here, not all; method: immunoSEQ multiplex PCR. The sample records roughly 2.2 million clones, 85% to 95% being singletons. Material: naive CD4+ T cells from PBMCs. Subset meaning: CD45RA+ positively selected. These receptors all come from a man between 18 and 35 years old in good health. Some clones in this sample may be carry-over from other donors' samples.

The V and J genes are TRBV15 and TRBJ1-1; 9 bases fit TRBD1. There are 16 residues in the CDR3. Losses at the gene ends were 1 base for V and 5 bases for J; bases not matched to a gene: 8. Germline lookup yields CDR1 LNHNV and CDR2 YYDKDF (reference sequence). The CDR3 coding sequence is TGTGCCACCAGCAGAGGTGTGGGACAGGGTGGGACTGAAGCTTTCTTT. This encodes CATSRGVGQGGTEAFF.

The chain joins TRBV6-4 to TRBJ1-1, with D possibly being TRBD1 (5 bases). Trimming cost V 0 bases and J 5 bases, with 10 bases left between them. This CDR3 is 14 amino acids long. Germline V gene lookup returns CDR1 MRHNA and CDR2 SNTAGT. The CDR3 spells CASSDSYKGTEAFF. DNA for the CDR3: TGTGCCAGCAGTGACTCTTACAAGGGGACTGAAGCTTTCTTT.

V and J are TRBV2 and TRBJ2-1; perhaps TRBD2 as D (6 bases). CDR3 length: 13 amino acids. V was trimmed by 5 bases and J by 7 bases, leaving 12 bases between them. The germline V gene encodes CDR1 SNHLY and CDR2 FYNNEI. The CDR3 DNA is TGTGCCAGCAGTCGCGGGACGGGGAATGAGCAGTTCTTC. Translated, it gives CASSRGTGNEQFF.

The chain is built from TRBV7-9 and TRBJ2-5; D is unclear. CDR1 and CDR2 (germline): SEHNR, FQNEAQ (reference sequence). The length of the CDR3 is 14 residues. The V end was cut by 3 bases, the J end by 2 bases, with 10 bases between. CDR3 nucleotide sequence: TGTGCCAGCAGCTTCCGACGTAATCAAGAGACCCAGTACTTC. Its protein product is CASSFRRNQETQYF.

Remarks on this clone: The sample holds other DNA sequences that translate to the same CDR3. This chain connects TRBV5-1 to TRBJ2-7; D unclear. Per germline, CDR1 SGHRS and CDR2 YFSETQ. V shed 0 bases and J shed 2 bases, with 6 bases lying between them. CDR3 size: 13 residues. DNA for the CDR3: TGCGCCAGCAGCTTGGGCACTACCTACGAGCAGTACTTC. Its protein is CASSLGTTYEQYF.

V and J are TRBV2 and TRBJ2-5; 9 nucleotides match TRBD1. V gave up 5 bases and J gave up 5 bases; unmatched junction bases: 9. The germline V gene has CDR1 SNHLY and CDR2 FYNNEI. The CDR3 covers 15 residues. CDR3 in DNA: TGTGCCAGCAGTACCAACAGGGGGCGCGGGGAGACCCAGTACTTC. Translation gives CASSTNRGRGETQYF.

This chain connects TRBV23-1 to TRBJ2-1; a weak D match, TRBD2 (6 bases). TRBV23-1 is marked as an open reading frame, function uncertain. The CDR3 is made up of 16 amino acids. The V end lost 8 bases, the J end lost 2 bases, and 19 bases lay between the germline ends. The CDR3 loop reads CASFPGSGPPYNEQFF. CDR3 nucleotide sequence: TGCGCCAGCTTCCCTGGCAGCGGGCCCCCCTACAATGAGCAGTTCTTC.

The J gene is TRBJ2-3, the V gene TRBV4-1; unclear D gene. Trimming left V 4 bases short and J 2 bases short, with 7 bases between. This CDR3 region has 13 residues. Germline CDR1 MGHRA, CDR2 YSYEKL. In DNA form, the CDR3 reads TGCGCCAGCAGCCGCCTTTTCACAGATACGCAGTATTTT. As protein: CASSRLFTDTQYF.

This clone was observed once. Other DNA sequences from this sample encode an identical CDR3 as well. This sequence joins TRBV5-1 and TRBJ1-1, with 7 bases aligning to TRBD1. CDR1 SGHRS and CDR2 YFSETQ come from the germline V gene. The CDR3 contains 14 residues. The V segment lost 0 bases and the J segment 4 bases; nucleotides outside the gene matches: 3. CDR3 nucleotide sequence: TGCGCCAGCAGCTTGGCCCAGGGGGGCACTGAAGCTTTCTTT. This gives the protein CASSLAQGGTEAFF.

The V and J genes are TRBV5-5 and TRBJ1-4, with no clear D. The germline V gene encodes CDR1 SGHKS and CDR2 YYEKEE (reference sequence). V gave up 1 base and J gave up 0 bases, with 13 bases separating them. There are 17 residues in the CDR3. The chain's CDR3 is CASSLSRMGATNEKLFF. CDR3 DNA sequence: TGTGCCAGCAGCTTGAGTCGGATGGGTGCAACTAATGAAAAACTGTTTTTT.